This record concerns one TCR beta chain sequence. The data are from a study of blood T cell repertoires in COVID-19. For the study at large: T cells, B-cell-depleted T cells, or PBMCs provided the cDNA or gDNA that served as material.

Trimming cost V 5 bases and J 4 bases; bases outside gene matches: 5. Per the germline V gene, CDR1 is LNHDA and CDR2 is SQIVND (reference sequence). The CDR3 has 13 amino acids. In the source study's methods: Estimation of nucleated cell counts relied on the amplification of reference gene primers. TCRdb's copy holds only in-frame clones and misses some; the assay was immunoSEQ multiplex PCR. D and trimming were read from the DNA, whereas the V and J calls and clone size are those reported in that table. The data hold 100,000 or so clones, with roughly 80% observed a single time. Sequenced sample: peripheral blood. The clonotype originates from a human donor in a cohort sampled during active COVID-19. The chain carries TRBV19 and TRBJ2-7; 7 bases agree with TRBD1. In DNA form, the CDR3 reads TGTGCCAGTAGTGTGCAGGGGGATTACGAGCAGTACTTC. It is translated as CASSVQGDYEQYF. The full variable domain, with the rest looked up from reference TRBV19 and TRBJ2-7, is DGGITQSPKYLFRKEGQNVTLSCEQNLNHDAMYWYRQDPGQGLRLIYYSQIVNDFQKGDIAEGYSVSREKKESFPLTVTSAQKNPTAFYLCASSVQGDYEQYFGPGTRLTVT.